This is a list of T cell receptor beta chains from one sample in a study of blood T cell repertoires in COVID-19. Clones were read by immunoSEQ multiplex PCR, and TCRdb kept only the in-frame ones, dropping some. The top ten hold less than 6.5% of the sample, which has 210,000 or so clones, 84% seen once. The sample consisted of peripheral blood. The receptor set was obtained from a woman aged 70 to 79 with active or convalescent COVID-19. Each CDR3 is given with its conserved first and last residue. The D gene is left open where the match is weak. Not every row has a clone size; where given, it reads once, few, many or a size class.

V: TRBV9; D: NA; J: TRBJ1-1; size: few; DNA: TGTGCCAGCAGCTCAACCCCATACAGTACTGAAGCTTTCTTT; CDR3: CASSSTPYSTEAFF
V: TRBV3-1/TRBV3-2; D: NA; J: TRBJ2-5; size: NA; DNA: TGTGCCAGCAGCCAGAGAGGGAGTAGGCAAGAGACCCAGTACTTC; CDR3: CASSQRGSRQETQYF
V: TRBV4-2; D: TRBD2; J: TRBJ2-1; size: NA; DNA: TGTGCCAGCAGCCAAGATCCCCTCCTAGCGGTAACCTACAATGAGCAGTTCTTC; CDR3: CASSQDPLLAVTYNEQFF
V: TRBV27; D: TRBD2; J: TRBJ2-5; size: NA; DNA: TGTGCCAGCCAGCGGATTAGGCCTGGGACTAGGGTATTGCAAGAGACCCAGTACTTC; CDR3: CASQRIRPGTRVLQETQYF
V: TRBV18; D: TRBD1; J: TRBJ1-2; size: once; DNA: TGTGCCAGCTCACCACGCCCCCCGCAGGACAGGGGGAGAGATGGCTACACCTTC; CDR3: CASSPRPPQDRGRDGYTF
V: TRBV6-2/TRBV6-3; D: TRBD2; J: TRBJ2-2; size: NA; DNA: TGTGCCAGCAGTTACTCCGGACTAGCGTCGAACACCGGGGAGCTGTTTTTT; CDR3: CASSYSGLASNTGELFF
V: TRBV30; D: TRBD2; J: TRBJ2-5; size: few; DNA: TGTGCCTGGGGGGCTGGACTAGCTGGTGGACAAGAGACCCAGTACTTC; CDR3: CAWGAGLAGGQETQYF
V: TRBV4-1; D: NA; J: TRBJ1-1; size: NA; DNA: TGCGCCAGCAGCCAAGATGATATTCGGTTTTCGAACACTGAAGCTTTCTTT; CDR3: CASSQDDIRFSNTEAFF
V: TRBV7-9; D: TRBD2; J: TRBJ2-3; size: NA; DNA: TGTGCCAGCAGCTTAGTTGTCGGGAGGGCAGATACGCAGTATTTT; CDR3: CASSLVVGRADTQYF
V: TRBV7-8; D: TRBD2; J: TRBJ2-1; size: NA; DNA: TGTGCCAGCAGCTTGACTAGCGGACTGTACAATGAGCAGTTCTTC; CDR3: CASSLTSGLYNEQFF
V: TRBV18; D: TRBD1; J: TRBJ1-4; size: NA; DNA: TGTGCCAGCTCACCCCTCCGGACAGGGGCTAATGAAAAACTGTTTTTT; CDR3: CASSPLRTGANEKLFF
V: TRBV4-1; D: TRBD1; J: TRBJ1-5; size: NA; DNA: TGCGCCAGCAGCCCCAAAGTTCCGGGACAGGGGGCCCGTATCAGCAATCAGCCCCAGCATTTT; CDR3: CASSPKVPGQGARISNQPQHF
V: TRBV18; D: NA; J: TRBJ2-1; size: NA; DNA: TGTGCCAGCTCACCCTTTTCCTACAATGAGCAGTTCTTC; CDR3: CASSPFSYNEQFF
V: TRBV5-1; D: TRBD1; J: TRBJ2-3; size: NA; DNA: TGCGCCAGCACCCGCCGGTGGGGGACAGGGTCAGATACGCAGTATTTT; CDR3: CASTRRWGTGSDTQYF
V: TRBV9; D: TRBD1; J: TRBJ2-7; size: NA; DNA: TGTGCCAGCAGCGCCTACGGGACAGGTGAGCAGTACTTC; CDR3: CASSAYGTGEQYF
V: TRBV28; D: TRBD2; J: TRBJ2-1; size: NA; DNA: TGTGCCAGCAGTTTAATGGGAGGGCGAAGAGAGCAGTTCTTC; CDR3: CASSLMGGRREQFF
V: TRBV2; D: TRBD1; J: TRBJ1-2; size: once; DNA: TGTGCCAGCAGTCCTCACCGGGACAGGACCTATGGCTACACCTTC; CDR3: CASSPHRDRTYGYTF
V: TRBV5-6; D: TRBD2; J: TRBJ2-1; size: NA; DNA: TGTGCCAGCAGCTTGGGGACTAGCGGGACGGATGAGCAGTTCTTC; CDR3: CASSLGTSGTDEQFF
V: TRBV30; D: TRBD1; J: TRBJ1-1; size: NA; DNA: TGTGCCTGCGCTAAGACAGGGGGGATGAACACTGAAGCTTTCTTT; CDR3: CACAKTGGMNTEAFF
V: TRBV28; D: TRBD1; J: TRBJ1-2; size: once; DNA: TGTGCCATACAGGGGCTTAACTATGGCTACACCTTC; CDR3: CAIQGLNYGYTF
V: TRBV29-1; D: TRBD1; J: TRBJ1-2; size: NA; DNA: TGCAGCGTTGAATCCGGGACAGGGTATGGCTACACCTTC; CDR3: CSVESGTGYGYTF
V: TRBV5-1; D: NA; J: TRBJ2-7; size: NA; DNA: TGCGCCAGCAGCTTGGGCGGATTGAGCTCCTACGAGCAGTACTTC; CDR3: CASSLGGLSSYEQYF
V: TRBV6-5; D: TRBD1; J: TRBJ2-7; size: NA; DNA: TGTGCCAGCAGTCCCGGGACAGGGGGCCCCTACGAGCAGTACTTC; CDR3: CASSPGTGGPYEQYF